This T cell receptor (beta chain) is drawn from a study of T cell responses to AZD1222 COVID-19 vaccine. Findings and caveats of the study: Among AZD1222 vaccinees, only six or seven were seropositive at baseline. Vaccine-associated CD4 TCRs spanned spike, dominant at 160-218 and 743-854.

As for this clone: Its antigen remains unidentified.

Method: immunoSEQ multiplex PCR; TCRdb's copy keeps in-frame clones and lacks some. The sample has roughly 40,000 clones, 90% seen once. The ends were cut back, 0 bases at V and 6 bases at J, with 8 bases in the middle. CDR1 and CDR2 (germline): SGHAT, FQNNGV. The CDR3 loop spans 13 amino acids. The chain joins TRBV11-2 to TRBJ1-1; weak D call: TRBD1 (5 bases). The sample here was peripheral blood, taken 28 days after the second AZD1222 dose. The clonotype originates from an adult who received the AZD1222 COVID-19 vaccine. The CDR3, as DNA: TGTGCCAGCAGCTTAGATTGGGGACCTGAAGCTTTCTTT. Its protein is CASSLDWGPEAFF.